The next 14 T cell receptor beta chains were all read from a single sample in a study of blood T cell repertoires in COVID-19. Clones were sequenced by immunoSEQ multiplex PCR, and TCRdb holds only the in-frame ones, with some missing. The sample carries fewer than 300,000 clones, around 81% recorded once. The sequencing sample was made of peripheral blood. The origin of the receptors is a woman in her sixties or seventies with active or convalescent COVID-19.

The chain recombines TRBV5-1 with TRBJ2-2; possible D gene TRBD2, 6 bases. Germline V gives CDR1 SGHRS, CDR2 YFSETQ. The CDR3 extends over 14 amino acids. Between the trimmed V and J ends, which lost 6 bases and 0 bases, there was a span of 9 bases. The CDR3 sequence: CASMGGANTGELFF. The CDR3, as DNA: TGCGCCAGCATGGGCGGGGCGAACACCGGGGAGCTGTTTTTT. The complete variable domain, with remaining parts taken from reference TRBV5-1 and TRBJ2-2, reads KAGVTQTPRYLIKTRGQQVTLSCSPISGHRSVSWYQQTPGQGLQFLFEYFSETQRNKGNFPGRFSGRQFSNSRSEMNVSTLELGDSALYLCASMGGANTGELFFGEGSRLTVL.

The count of this clone is one. The V call is TRBV6-4, the J call TRBJ2-1; D gene ambiguous. Germline V gene data show CDR1 as MRHNA and CDR2 as SNTAGT. V shed 0 bases and J shed 9 bases, with 12 bases lying between them. The CDR3 has 14 residues. The DNA of the CDR3 is TGTGCCAGCAGTGACTCGGGTAAGGCGGCTGAGCAGTTCTTC. Translation: CASSDSGKAAEQFF.

This clone appeared once. The CDR3 DNA reads TGTGCCAGCAGTTTCGCCCTGACAGGGGCCTCCTATAATTCACCCCTCCACTTT. It yields the protein CASSFALTGASYNSPLHF. The chain links TRBV27 to TRBJ1-6; 8 nucleotides match TRBD1. The germline gives CDR1 MNHEY, CDR2 SMNVEV (reference sequence). V was pared by 3 bases and J by 0 bases, with 7 bases of the junction left unmatched. The CDR3 has 18 residues.

The V call is TRBV6-5, the J call TRBJ2-3; TRBD2 agrees at 9 bases. CDR3 length equals 14 residues. J was trimmed by 6 bases and V by 4 bases; bases with no gene match: 5. CDR1 MNHEY and CDR2 SVGAGI come from the germline V gene. The CDR3 spells CASSLGAGGDTQYF. The CDR3 bases are TGTGCCAGCAGTTTAGGCGCGGGGGGGGATACGCAGTATTTT.

The CDR3 DNA is TGTGCCAGCAGTGATGGCCTAGCGGGGGGCCAAGAGACCCAGTACTTC. It codes for CASSDGLAGGQETQYF. The J gene is TRBJ2-5, the V gene TRBV2; 11 bases are a match to TRBD2. CDR3 length equals 16 residues. The trim removed 3 bases at V and 1 base at J, leaving 4 bases unmatched. Germline values: CDR1 SNHLY, CDR2 FYNNEI.

The chain carries TRBV7-2 and TRBJ1-5; the D is unclear. V gave up 1 base and J gave up 2 bases, with 9 bases separating them. Germline CDR1 reads SGHTA; CDR2 reads FQGNSA. This CDR3 comprises 15 residues. CDR3 sequence: CASSLGGEGNQPQHF. In DNA, the CDR3 is TGTGCCAGCAGCTTAGGTGGAGAGGGCAATCAGCCCCAGCATTTT.

This clone was detected only once. This specimen includes other DNA sequences encoding the same CDR3. The chain combines TRBV19 with TRBJ2-3; TRBD2 aligns across 7 bases. CDR3 length equals 12 residues. V lost 6 bases to trimming and J lost 6 bases; unmatched junction nucleotides: 3. Germline V gene lookup returns CDR1 LNHDA and CDR2 SQIVND (reference sequence). CDR3: CASRLSGDTQYF. For the CDR3, the DNA is TGTGCCAGTAGGCTTAGCGGGGATACGCAGTATTTT.

This clone was recorded only once. V gene TRBV9 combines with J gene TRBJ2-1; D ambiguous. The CDR3 length is 15 residues. Germline V gene sequence: CDR1 SGDLS, CDR2 YYNGEE. V was cut by 0 bases and J by 2 bases, with 9 bases left in between. CDR3 sequence: CASSVGTYPYNEQFF. DNA for the CDR3: TGTGCCAGCAGCGTAGGTACATATCCCTACAATGAGCAGTTCTTC.

The chain carries TRBV25-1 and TRBJ2-1, with D tentatively TRBD2 (6 bases). Deletions cut 2 bases from V and 6 bases from J, with 14 bases between. The CDR3 consists of 15 residues. The V gene's germline CDR1 is MGHDK and CDR2 SYGVNS. The CDR3 DNA sequence: TGTGCCAGCAGTGAAGTGACGGGGGTCAGCAATGAGCAGTTCTTC. Translation gives CASSEVTGVSNEQFF.

This clone was seen many times. V usage is TRBV7-9 and J usage is TRBJ1-6, with D hard to call. The length of the CDR3 is 15 residues. V was pared by 6 bases and J by 8 bases, with 17 bases between. The germline V gene has CDR1 SEHNR and CDR2 FQNEAQ (reference sequence). CDR3 in DNA: TGTGCCAGCAGGGGGAAGGAATCGAGGGATTCACCCCTCCACTTT. The encoded protein is CASRGKESRDSPLHF.

This chain links TRBV7-9 with TRBJ1-2, with TRBD1 as a possible D gene (6 bases). CDR3 length: 15 residues. Germline assignment: CDR1 SEHNR and CDR2 FQNEAQ (reference sequence). Deletions cut 3 bases from V and 8 bases from J, with 19 bases between. The DNA for the CDR3 is TGTGCCAGCAGCTTTCGGCAGGGGCTTCAAGGGGGCTACACCTTC. Translating gives CASSFRQGLQGGYTF.

The chain joins TRBV9 to TRBJ1-2; D possibly corresponds to TRBD1 (6 bases). Germline values: CDR1 SGDLS, CDR2 YYNGEE. V lost 4 bases and J 8 bases, leaving 18 bases between the germline ends. CDR3 length equals 14 residues. CDR3 in DNA: TGTGCCAGCAGCAAAGGAGGGGGGGCGGAGGGCTACACCTTC. Protein sequence: CASSKGGGAEGYTF.

V and J are TRBV7-9 and TRBJ1-1; unclear D gene. The CDR3 totals 15 residues. Deletions cut 1 base from V and 4 bases from J, with 13 bases between. The germline V gene encodes CDR1 SEHNR and CDR2 FQNEAQ (reference sequence). The CDR3 protein is CASSLVAPRGTEAFF. DNA of the CDR3: TGTGCCAGCAGCTTAGTGGCCCCCCGGGGCACTGAAGCTTTCTTT. Drawing the rest from reference TRBV7-9 and TRBJ1-1, the complete variable domain is DTGVSQNPRHKITKRGQNVTFRCDPISEHNRLYWYRQTLGQGPEFLTYFQNEAQLEKSRLLSDRFSAERPKGSFSTLEIQRTEQGDSAMYLCASSLVAPRGTEAFFGQGTRLTVV.

The chain uses TRBV19 and TRBJ1-1; TRBD1 agrees at 7 bases. The CDR3 sequence is 15 residues long. Germline V gene data show CDR1 as LNHDA and CDR2 as SQIVND (reference sequence). The trim removed 5 bases at V and 1 base at J, leaving 7 bases unmatched. The CDR3: CASSPRGHRNTEAFF. CDR3 DNA: TGTGCCAGTAGTCCTAGGGGGCATAGGAACACTGAAGCTTTCTTT.